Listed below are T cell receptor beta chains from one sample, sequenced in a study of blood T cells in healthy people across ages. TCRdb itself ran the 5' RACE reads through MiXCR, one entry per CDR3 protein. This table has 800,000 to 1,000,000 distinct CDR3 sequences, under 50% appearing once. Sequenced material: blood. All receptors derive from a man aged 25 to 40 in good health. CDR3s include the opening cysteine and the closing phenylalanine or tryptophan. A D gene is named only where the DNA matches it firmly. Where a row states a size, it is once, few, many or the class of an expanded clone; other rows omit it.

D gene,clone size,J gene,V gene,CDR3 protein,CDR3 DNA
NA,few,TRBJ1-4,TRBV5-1,CASSPTKGGKEKLFF,TGCGCCAGCAGCCCGACGAAAGGGGGGAAGGAAAAACTGTTTTTT
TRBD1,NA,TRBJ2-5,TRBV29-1,CSVAFGTGVTETQYF,TGCAGCGTTGCTTTCGGGACAGGGGTGACAGAGACCCAGTACTTC
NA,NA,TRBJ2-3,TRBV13,CASSFGVATDTQYF,TGTGCCAGCAGTTTTGGGGTTGCCACAGATACGCAGTATTTT
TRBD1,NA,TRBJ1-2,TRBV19,CASRRDRGRYGYTF,TGTGCCAGTAGGAGGGACAGGGGCCGCTATGGCTACACCTTC
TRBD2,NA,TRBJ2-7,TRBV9,CASSVEERDYEQYF,TGTGCCAGCAGCGTAGAGGAGCGGGACTACGAGCAGTACTTC
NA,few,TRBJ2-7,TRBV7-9,CASSPRSNTDYEQYF,TGTGCCAGCAGCCCGCGATCAAACACCGACTACGAGCAGTACTTC
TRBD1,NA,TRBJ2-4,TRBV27,CASSTYRQGTAKNIQYF,TGTGCCAGCAGTACCTACCGACAGGGTACGGCCAAAAACATTCAGTACTTC
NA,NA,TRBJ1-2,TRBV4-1,CASSQAPAGNYGYTF,TGCGCCAGCAGCCAAGCTCCAGCAGGGAACTATGGCTACACCTTC
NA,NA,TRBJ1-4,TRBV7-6,CASSRPNDGATNEKLFF,TGTGCCAGCAGCCGTCCTAACGACGGAGCAACTAATGAAAAACTGTTTTTT
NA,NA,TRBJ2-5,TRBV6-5,CASSPEAGSRTQYF,TGTGCCAGCAGTCCCGAGGCAGGGAGCAGGACCCAGTACTTC